This T cell receptor beta chain was captured in a study of T cell responses to AZD1222 COVID-19 vaccine. Profiling relied on immunoSEQ multiplex PCR, and the TCRdb table lists in-frame clones only, not all of them. The profile shows about 120,000 clones, approximately 90% of them singletons. CDR1 is SGHTA and CDR2 is FQGNSA in the germline V gene. V dropped 1 base and J dropped 0 bases, with 11 bases sitting between them. The length of the CDR3 is 16 residues. The V call is TRBV7-2, the J call TRBJ2-3; D gene uncertain. The sample was peripheral blood, taken on day 0 of AZD1222 vaccination. The sequence came from an adult in good health. CDR3 loop: CASSLGLLTSTDTQYF. The CDR3 nucleotides read TGTGCCAGCAGCTTAGGACTTCTTACTAGCACAGATACGCAGTATTTT.